The 29 T cell receptor beta chains listed next were all sequenced from one sample in a study of T cells after yellow fever vaccination. TCRdb independently ran MiXCR on the 5' RACE reads; one entry per CDR3 protein. This table has approximately 580,000 distinct CDR3 sequences, around 16% appearing once. Sequencing used PBMCs, obtained about 5 days after the first yellow fever vaccination. The receptors stem from a young man who received the YFV17D yellow fever vaccine.

The V and J genes are TRBV12-3 or TRBV12-4 and TRBJ2-7; 9 bases are a match to TRBD1. The CDR3 contains 15 residues. Germline trimming cut 4 bases from V and 5 bases from J; bases unmatched to any gene: 9. Here the CDR3 reads CASSYAGTGIDEQYV. DNA of the CDR3: TGTGCCAGCAGTTACGCCGGGACAGGGATCGACGAGCAGTACGTC.

V and J are TRBV19 and TRBJ1-1; 7 bases align to TRBD1. The CDR3 extends over 16 amino acids. Trimming at V came to 3 bases and at J to 4 bases, leaving 11 bases not matched to a gene. Per the germline V gene, CDR1 is LNHDA and CDR2 is SQIVND (reference sequence). The CDR3 reads CASSIGTAVGSTEAFF. Here the CDR3 DNA reads TGTGCCAGTAGTATCGGGACAGCGGTGGGGAGCACTGAAGCTTTCTTT.

The sample holds many counts of this clonotype. The chain recombines TRBV7-9 with TRBJ2-5, with D perhaps TRBD1 (6 bases). Germline CDR1 SEHNR, CDR2 FQNEAQ (reference sequence). The CDR3 consists of 13 residues. Trimming left V 3 bases short and J 5 bases short, with 10 bases between. The CDR3 is CASSFGGRETQYF. Written as DNA, the CDR3 is TGTGCCAGCAGCTTTGGGGGCAGGGAGACCCAGTACTTC.

The V gene is TRBV5-1, the J gene TRBJ1-1; 8 positions agree with TRBD1. The CDR3 spans 15 residues. J lost 1 base, V lost 3 bases, and 5 bases had no gene match. CDR1 SGHRS and CDR2 YFSETQ come from the germline V gene. The CDR3 spells CASSSNRGANTEAFF. In nucleotides, the CDR3 is TGCGCCAGCAGCTCGAACAGGGGGGCGAACACTGAAGCTTTCTTT.

This clonotype came up a few times. The V and J genes are TRBV29-1 and TRBJ2-2; no clear D. The CDR3 contains 13 residues. V was shortened by 4 bases and J by 2 bases, with 8 bases between the two germline ends. Germline lookup yields CDR1 SQVTM and CDR2 ANQGSEA. The CDR3 sequence is CSVVTYNTGELFF. The CDR3 nucleotides are TGCAGCGTTGTTACATACAACACCGGGGAGCTGTTTTTT.

This chain uses TRBV7-6 with TRBJ1-1, with 9 bases that match TRBD1. There are 14 residues in the CDR3. The germline CDR1 and CDR2 sequences are SGHVS and FNYEAQ. With V trimmed by 6 bases and J by 6 bases, 8 bases remained unmatched. Here the CDR3 reads CASSLRTGVPEAFF. The DNA of the CDR3 is TGTGCCAGCAGTTTAAGGACAGGGGTCCCTGAAGCTTTCTTT.

This clonotype was recorded once. The chain uses TRBV2 and TRBJ2-1; the match to TRBD1 covers 9 bases. The CDR3 totals 15 residues. The germline V gene has CDR1 SNHLY and CDR2 FYNNEI. The V gene end was trimmed by 3 bases and the J gene end by 3 bases; junction bases not matched to a gene: 3. For the CDR3, the DNA is TGTGCCAGCAGTGATTACAGGGGGCACTACAATGAGCAGTTCTTC. It specifies CASSDYRGHYNEQFF.

V is TRBV4-3 and J is TRBJ2-1; maybe TRBD1 (5 bases). Germline V CDR1 and CDR2: LGHNA, YSLEER. The CDR3 runs 15 residues. Between the trimmed V and J ends, which lost 0 bases and 5 bases, there was a span of 11 bases. The DNA for the CDR3 is TGCGCCAGCAGCCAAGATAGGCCAGGGAACAATGAGCAGTTCTTC. It yields the protein CASSQDRPGNNEQFF.

This clonotype was picked up one time. J is TRBJ2-1 and V is TRBV20-1; 8 nucleotides line up with TRBD2. Germline CDR1 and CDR2: DFQATT and SNEGSKA (reference sequence). The CDR3 has 16 residues. V trimming: 3 bases; J trimming: 7 bases; junction bases outside the gene matches: 14. The CDR3 region is CSASAFRGGSGNEQFF. For the CDR3, the DNA is TGCAGTGCTAGCGCCTTCCGGGGGGGCTCTGGAAATGAGCAGTTCTTC.

The CDR3 protein is CASSQATAADTQYF. Here the CDR3 DNA reads TGCGCCAGCAGCCAAGCCACGGCGGCAGATACGCAGTATTTT. This chain joins TRBV4-1 and TRBJ2-3, with D uncertain. The germline V gene encodes CDR1 MGHRA and CDR2 YSYEKL. This CDR3 has 14 amino acids. With 1 base removed from V and 4 bases from J, the gap between germline ends came to 9 bases.

This chain joins TRBV5-4 and TRBJ1-1; TRBD1 matches at 9 bases. This CDR3 is 15 amino acids long. CDR1 is SGHNT and CDR2 is YYREEE in the germline V gene (reference sequence). Germline trimming cut 4 bases from V and 0 bases from J; bases unmatched to any gene: 4. For the CDR3, the DNA is TGTGCCAGCAGCCGACAGGGGGGCATGAACACTGAAGCTTTCTTT. It is translated as CASSRQGGMNTEAFF. Variable domain in full (rest from reference TRBV5-4 and TRBJ1-1): ETGVTQSPTHLIKTRGQQVTLRCSSQSGHNTVSWYQQALGQGPQFIFQYYREEENGRGNFPPRFSGLQFPNYSSELNVNALELDDSALYLCASSRQGGMNTEAFFGQGTRLTVV.

CDR3 bases: TGCAGTGCTAGAGGCTCGAGGGCCCCGAACACCGGGGAGCTGTTTTTT. Amino acids: CSARGSRAPNTGELFF. This sequence joins TRBV20-1 and TRBJ2-2; D is perhaps TRBD2 (5 bases). Germline V gene sequence: CDR1 DFQATT, CDR2 SNEGSKA (reference sequence). The CDR3 extends over 16 amino acids. The V end was cut by 1 base, the J end by 0 bases, with 12 bases between.

Notes on this clonotype: Relative to the germline gene, one junction end is altered; a read error may explain this. This chain uses TRBV7-2 with TRBJ1-6; TRBD1 aligns across 7 bases. The V gene's germline CDR1 is SGHTA and CDR2 FQGNSA. This CDR3 is 12 amino acids long. The CDR3 is CASSSSGQAGVF. CDR3 bases: TGTGCCAGCAGCTCCTCTGGACAGGCCGGGGTTTTT.

The chain couples TRBV7-2 to TRBJ1-2; no clear D gene. This CDR3 comprises 18 residues. Germline V gene sequence: CDR1 SGHTA, CDR2 FQGNSA. Trimming removed 0 bases from V and 1 base from J, with 18 bases in between. Here the CDR3 reads CASSLAVGRGSVNYGYTF. CDR3 DNA: TGTGCCAGCAGCTTAGCGGTGGGCAGAGGGAGCGTTAACTATGGCTACACCTTC.

This clonotype was detected only once. V is TRBV5-4 and J is TRBJ2-3; 7 bases are shared with TRBD1. The CDR3 is 15 amino acids. CDR1 is SGHNT, CDR2 YYREEE, per germline (reference sequence). V gave up 5 bases and J gave up 3 bases; unmatched junction bases: 9. The CDR3 coding sequence is TGTGCCAGCAGGATAGACAGGGCTCGAACAGATACGCAGTATTTT. This gives the protein CASRIDRARTDTQYF. Full variable domain (remainder filled in from reference TRBV5-4 and TRBJ2-3): ETGVTQSPTHLIKTRGQQVTLRCSSQSGHNTVSWYQQALGQGPQFIFQYYREEENGRGNFPPRFSGLQFPNYSSELNVNALELDDSALYLCASRIDRARTDTQYFGPGTRLTVL.

The chain joins TRBV5-1 to TRBJ2-2; TRBD2 might be the D (6 bases). Trimming cost V 4 bases and J 5 bases, with 15 bases left between them. CDR1 SGHRS and CDR2 YFSETQ come from the germline V gene. The CDR3 extends over 15 amino acids. The CDR3 spells CASSRLEGRTGELFF. The CDR3 nucleotides read TGCGCCAGCAGCCGACTCGAGGGGAGGACCGGGGAGCTGTTTTTT.

This chain's CDR3 is CAWSTRAADTEAFF. Written as DNA, the CDR3 is TGTGCCTGGAGTACCAGGGCCGCGGACACTGAAGCTTTCTTT. This chain links TRBV30 with TRBJ1-1, with a possible D match to TRBD1 (5 bases). From germline, CDR1 is GTSNPN and CDR2 SVGIG (reference sequence). Trimming took 2 bases from V and 3 from J, leaving 13 bases between them. The CDR3 has 14 amino acids.

The genes are TRBV20-1 and TRBJ2-7; no definite D call. CDR1 is DFQATT and CDR2 is SNEGSKA in the germline V gene (reference sequence). V was clipped by 5 bases and J by 7 bases, with 12 bases between them. This CDR3 contains 11 residues. The CDR3 region has the DNA TGCAGTGCTTTGACACGTATTGAGCAGTACTTC. Its protein is CSALTRIEQYF.

There are a few counts of this clonotype. This chain uses TRBV24-1 with TRBJ2-5, with D perhaps matching TRBD2 (6 bases). Between the trimmed V and J ends, which lost 6 bases and 4 bases, there was a span of 14 bases. In germline, CDR1 is KGHDR, CDR2 SFDVKD. The CDR3 has 14 amino acids. The CDR3 spells CATSPSGGIETQYF. CDR3 DNA: TGTGCCACCAGTCCCAGCGGAGGGATAGAGACCCAGTACTTC.

V is TRBV19 and J is TRBJ2-2; 11 nucleotides match TRBD1. The germline V gene encodes CDR1 LNHDA and CDR2 SQIVND (reference sequence). CDR3 length: 15 amino acids. J gave up 4 bases and V 6 bases, and 4 bases lay outside the gene matches. In nucleotides, the CDR3 is TGTGCCAGTAGACGGACAGGGGGCTCCACCGGGGAGCTGTTTTTT. This translates into CASRRTGGSTGELFF.

The CDR3 sequence: CASSLDAANTEAFF. DNA for the CDR3: TGTGCCAGCAGCTTAGATGCGGCCAACACTGAAGCTTTCTTT. The chain uses TRBV7-9 and TRBJ1-1, with no clear D. Germline CDR1 SEHNR, CDR2 FQNEAQ (reference sequence). With 1 base removed from V and 2 bases from J, the gap between germline ends came to 8 bases. CDR3 length: 14 residues.

The gene calls are TRBV9 and TRBJ2-3; D gene ambiguous. CDR1 and CDR2 from the germline V gene are SGDLS and YYNGEE. This CDR3 has 14 amino acids. Trimming took off 4 bases at V and 5 bases at J, with 14 bases between the two ends. The CDR3 DNA follows: TGTGCCAGCAGCCCCCCCGTAATGGTAGATACGCAGTATTTT. Protein product: CASSPPVMVDTQYF.

CDR3 DNA: TGTGCCAGCAGCTTTCTCCCGACAGGGAGCACCGGGGAGCTGTTTTTT. Protein sequence: CASSFLPTGSTGELFF. V is TRBV7-9 and J is TRBJ2-2; TRBD1 aligns across 7 bases. Germline values: CDR1 SEHNR, CDR2 FQNEAQ (reference sequence). The CDR3 runs to 16 residues. V lost 3 bases, J lost 4 bases, and 8 bases stayed unmatched.

The sample holds a few counts of this clonotype. The chain recombines TRBV7-2 with TRBJ1-2, with 8 bases matching TRBD1. After removal of 1 base from V and 8 bases from J, the junction contained 6 bases not matched to a gene. CDR1 and CDR2 (germline): SGHTA, FQGNSA. The CDR3 has 14 residues. DNA for the CDR3: TGTGCCAGCAGCTTAGGGGGACAGGCCCCCGGCTACACCTTC. It yields the protein CASSLGGQAPGYTF.

This clonotype appeared a few times. The J gene is TRBJ2-5, the V gene TRBV7-9; tentative D call: TRBD2 (5 bases). Between the trimmed V and J ends, which lost 5 bases and 3 bases, there was a span of 19 bases. CDR1 and CDR2 from the germline V gene are SEHNR and FQNEAQ (reference sequence). The CDR3 loop spans 16 amino acids. The DNA for the CDR3 is TGTGCCAGCAGCCCGCGGGCCCTCCCGCAGGAAGAGACCCAGTACTTC. Protein product: CASSPRALPQEETQYF.

This clonotype was observed at least ten times. The rearrangement links TRBV7-8 to TRBJ1-5; tentative D call: TRBD1 (5 bases). CDR3 size: 17 residues. The V gene lost 5 bases and the J gene lost 0 bases, with 17 bases spanning the gap. Germline loops: CDR1 SGHVS, CDR2 FQNEAQ. The CDR3 sequence is CASSKVEGTYSNQPQHF. CDR3 nucleotide sequence: TGTGCCAGCAGCAAGGTGGAGGGGACTTATAGCAATCAGCCCCAGCATTTT.

The chain recombines TRBV4-1 with TRBJ1-4; no clear D gene. This CDR3 comprises 16 residues. The germline V and J ends were trimmed by 1 base and 8 bases, with 17 bases remaining between them. Germline-derived CDR1 and CDR2 are MGHRA and YSYEKL. The DNA for the CDR3 is TGCGCCAGCAGCCAAGGCCCCCGGGCCTCGGGAGAAAAACTGTTTTTT. Translating it yields CASSQGPRASGEKLFF.

The chain employs TRBV29-1 and TRBJ2-5, with 12 bases identical to TRBD2. The trim removed 3 bases at V and 2 bases at J, leaving 7 bases unmatched. CDR1 SQVTM and CDR2 ANQGSEA come from the germline V gene. This CDR3 is 16 amino acids long. Here the CDR3 reads CSVEVTSGGVQETQYF. The CDR3 DNA sequence: TGCAGCGTTGAGGTGACTAGCGGGGGCGTACAAGAGACCCAGTACTTC.

The V call is TRBV12-3 or TRBV12-4, the J call TRBJ1-5; D not certain. The CDR3 extends over 12 amino acids. V gave up 4 bases and J gave up 3 bases, with 4 bases separating them. CDR3 bases: TGTGCCAGCAGTTGGTCCAATCAGCCCCAGCATTTT. Its translation is CASSWSNQPQHF.